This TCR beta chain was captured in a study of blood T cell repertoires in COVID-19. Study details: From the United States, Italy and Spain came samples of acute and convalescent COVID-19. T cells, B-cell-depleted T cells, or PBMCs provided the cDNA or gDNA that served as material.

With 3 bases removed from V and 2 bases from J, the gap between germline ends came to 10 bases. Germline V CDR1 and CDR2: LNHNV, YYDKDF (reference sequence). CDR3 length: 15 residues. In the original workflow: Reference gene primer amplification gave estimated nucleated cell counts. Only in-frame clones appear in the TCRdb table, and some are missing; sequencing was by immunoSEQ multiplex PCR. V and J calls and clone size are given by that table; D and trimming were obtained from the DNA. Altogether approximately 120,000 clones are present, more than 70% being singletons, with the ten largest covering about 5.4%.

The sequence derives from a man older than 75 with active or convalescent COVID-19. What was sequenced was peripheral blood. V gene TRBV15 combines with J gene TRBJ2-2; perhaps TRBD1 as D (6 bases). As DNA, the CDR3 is TGTGCCACCAGCAGGGAACAGGGCAACACCGGGGAGCTGTTTTTT. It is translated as CATSREQGNTGELFF.